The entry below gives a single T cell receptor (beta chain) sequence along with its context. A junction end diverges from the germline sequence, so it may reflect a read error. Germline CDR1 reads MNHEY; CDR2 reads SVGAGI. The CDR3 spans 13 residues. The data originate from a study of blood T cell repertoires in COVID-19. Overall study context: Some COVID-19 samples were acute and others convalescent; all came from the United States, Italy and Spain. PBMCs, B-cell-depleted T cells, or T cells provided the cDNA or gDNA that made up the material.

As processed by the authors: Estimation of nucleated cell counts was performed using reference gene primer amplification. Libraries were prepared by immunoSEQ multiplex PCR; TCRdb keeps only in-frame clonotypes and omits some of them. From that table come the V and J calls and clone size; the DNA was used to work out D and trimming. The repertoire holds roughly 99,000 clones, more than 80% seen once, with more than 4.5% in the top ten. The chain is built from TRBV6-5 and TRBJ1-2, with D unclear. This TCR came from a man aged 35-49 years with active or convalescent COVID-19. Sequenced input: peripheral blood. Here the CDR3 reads CASTYGPHKGYTF. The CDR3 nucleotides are TGTGCCAGCACTTACGGCCCTCACAAGGGCTACACCTTC.